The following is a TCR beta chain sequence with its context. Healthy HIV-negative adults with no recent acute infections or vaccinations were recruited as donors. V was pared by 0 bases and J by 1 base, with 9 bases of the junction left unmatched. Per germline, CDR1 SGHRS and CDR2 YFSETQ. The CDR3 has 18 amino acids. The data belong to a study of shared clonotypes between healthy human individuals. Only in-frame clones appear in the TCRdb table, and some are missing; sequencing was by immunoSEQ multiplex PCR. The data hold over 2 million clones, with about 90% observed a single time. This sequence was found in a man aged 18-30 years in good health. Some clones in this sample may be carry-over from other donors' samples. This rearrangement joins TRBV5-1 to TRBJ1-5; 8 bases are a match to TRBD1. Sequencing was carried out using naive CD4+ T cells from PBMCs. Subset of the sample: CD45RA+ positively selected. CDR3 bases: TGCGCCAGCAGCTTGGAGACAGGGGATGGGGTGAGCAATCAGCCCCAGCATTTT. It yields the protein CASSLETGDGVSNQPQHF.